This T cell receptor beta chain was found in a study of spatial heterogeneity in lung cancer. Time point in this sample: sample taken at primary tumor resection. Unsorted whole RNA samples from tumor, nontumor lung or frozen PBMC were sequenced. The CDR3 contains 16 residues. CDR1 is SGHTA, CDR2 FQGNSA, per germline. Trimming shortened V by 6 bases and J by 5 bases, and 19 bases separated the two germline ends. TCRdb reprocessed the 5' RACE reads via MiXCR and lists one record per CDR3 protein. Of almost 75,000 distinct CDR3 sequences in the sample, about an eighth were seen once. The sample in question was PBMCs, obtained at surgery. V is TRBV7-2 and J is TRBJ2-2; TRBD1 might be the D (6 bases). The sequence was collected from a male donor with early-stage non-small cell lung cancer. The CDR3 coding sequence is TGTGCCAGCAGTCACACCCAGGGGTCCATGACCGGGGAGCTGTTTTTT. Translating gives CASSHTQGSMTGELFF.